The 19 T cell receptor beta chains below were found in one sample sequenced in a study of identical twins. TCRdb reprocessed the 5' RACE reads via MiXCR and lists one record per CDR3 protein. The repertoire holds approximately 300,000 distinct CDR3 sequences, roughly 8.6% seen once, with 7% to 8.5% in the top ten. This sample was shared with a second study, whose subject was yellow fever vaccine responses in identical twins.

Sequencing was performed on CD8+ T cells sorted from blood. Every receptor here comes from a young woman in good health.

CDR3 protein: CASSQDRFPQETQYF. The CDR3 bases are TGTGCCAGCAGCCAAGATCGGTTTCCTCAAGAGACCCAGTACTTC. The chain combines TRBV3-1 with TRBJ2-5; D gene uncertain. The CDR3 loop spans 15 amino acids. The V end was cut by 0 bases, the J end by 2 bases, with 10 bases between. Germline V gene data show CDR1 as LGHDT and CDR2 as YNNKEL (reference sequence).

This clonotype was counted between two and nine times. The chain joins TRBV11-1 to TRBJ1-1; 9 positions agree with TRBD1. The CDR3 length is 20 residues. Per germline, CDR1 SGHAT and CDR2 FQDESV (reference sequence). With V trimmed by 0 bases and J by 3 bases, 17 bases remained unmatched. The CDR3 loop is CASSLAQVQGALYFDTEAFF. The CDR3 nucleotides read TGTGCCAGCAGCTTAGCGCAGGTACAGGGGGCTTTATATTTTGACACTGAAGCTTTCTTT.

V is TRBV9 and J is TRBJ2-7, with D tentatively TRBD1 (8 bases). Between the trimmed V and J ends, which lost 4 bases and 2 bases, there was a span of 19 bases. The CDR3 runs to 16 residues. Germline CDR1 is SGDLS and CDR2 is YYNGEE. The CDR3 here is CASSPPAGQEPYEQYF. CDR3 DNA: TGTGCCAGCAGCCCCCCAGCGGGACAGGAACCCTACGAGCAGTACTTC.

This rearrangement joins TRBV9 to TRBJ2-7; possibly TRBD1 or TRBD2 for D (5 bases each). V dropped 3 bases and J dropped 6 bases, with 10 bases sitting between them. CDR1 is SGDLS, CDR2 YYNGEE, per germline. The CDR3 is 12 residues long. This CDR3 reads CASSAEGREQYF. CDR3 bases: TGTGCCAGCAGCGCCGAGGGACGCGAGCAGTACTTC.

This clonotype was counted at least ten times. V and J are TRBV5-6 and TRBJ2-3; 7 bases fit TRBD2. Looked up from germline, CDR1 is SGHDT and CDR2 is YYEEEE. The CDR3 spans 14 residues. The V segment lost 4 bases and the J segment 3 bases; nucleotides outside the gene matches: 5. The CDR3 sequence: CASSQGLDTDTQYF. CDR3 bases: TGTGCCAGCAGCCAAGGACTAGATACAGATACGCAGTATTTT.

This clonotype was observed a few times. The V gene is TRBV11-2, the J gene TRBJ2-7; 10 nucleotides agree with TRBD2. The CDR3 runs to 15 residues. CDR1 and CDR2 from the germline V gene are SGHAT and FQNNGV. The trim removed 6 bases at V and 3 bases at J, leaving 8 bases unmatched. In DNA form, the CDR3 reads TGTGCCAGCAGAGATCGGTCTAGCGGGGGCTACGAGCAGTACTTC. It translates to CASRDRSSGGYEQYF.

This clonotype was observed many times. The chain employs TRBV10-3 and TRBJ1-1; D not resolved. The CDR3 is 14 amino acids. The germline V gene has CDR1 ENHRY and CDR2 SYGVKD. V lost 4 bases and J 0 bases, leaving 9 bases between the germline ends. DNA for the CDR3: TGTGCCATCAGTGTTGAGGCCATGAACACTGAAGCTTTCTTT. Its protein is CAISVEAMNTEAFF.

Ten or more counts support this clonotype. The chain uses TRBV12-3 or TRBV12-4 and TRBJ2-5; possibly TRBD1 for D (5 bases). The CDR3 totals 13 residues. Between the trimmed V and J ends, which lost 5 bases and 0 bases, there was a span of 7 bases. The CDR3 spells CASSPGYQETQYF. The CDR3 DNA sequence: TGTGCCAGCAGTCCAGGGTACCAAGAGACCCAGTACTTC.

Ten or more counts support this clonotype. Here the CDR3 DNA reads TGTGCCAGCAGCTTCGGCAGGGATATCGTACCGGAGCAGTTCTTC. It specifies CASSFGRDIVPEQFF. This sequence joins TRBV11-2 and TRBJ2-1; weak D call: TRBD1 (5 bases). V lost 3 bases and J 10 bases, leaving 19 bases between the germline ends. This CDR3 is 15 amino acids long. From germline, CDR1 is SGHAT and CDR2 FQNNGV.

The chain uses TRBV3-1 and TRBJ2-1, with 8 positions matching TRBD1. The CDR3 spans 16 residues. Germline CDR1 and CDR2: LGHDT and YNNKEL (reference sequence). Losses at the gene ends were 2 bases for V and 0 bases for J; bases not matched to a gene: 3. DNA of the CDR3: TGTGCCAGCAGCCAACCGGGACAGGTCTCCTACAATGAGCAGTTCTTC. This codes for CASSQPGQVSYNEQFF.

This clonotype turned up a few times. V and J are TRBV4-3 and TRBJ2-1; TRBD2 matches at 11 bases. V lost 0 bases and J lost 8; bases outside the gene matches: 6. Germline V CDR1 and CDR2: LGHNA, YSLEER. CDR3 length equals 16 residues. The CDR3 coding sequence is TGCGCCAGCAGCCAAGATCGTCTAGCGGGAGGCGATGAGCAGTTCTTC. Translated, it gives CASSQDRLAGGDEQFF.

This clonotype was seen a handful of times. V is TRBV12-3 or TRBV12-4 and J is TRBJ2-1; 11 positions match TRBD2. J gave up 3 bases and V 7 bases, and 5 bases lay outside the gene matches. This CDR3 has 15 residues. In DNA, the CDR3 is TGTGCCAGCAACGTAGCGGGGGGGGACTACAATGAGCAGTTCTTC. Translating it yields CASNVAGGDYNEQFF.

At least ten counts were recorded for this clonotype. V gene TRBV29-1 combines with J gene TRBJ2-7, with TRBD1 matching over 8 bases. The ends lost 7 bases at V and 2 bases at J; junction bases unmatched: 7. This CDR3 comprises 13 residues. Germline V gives CDR1 SQVTM, CDR2 ANQGSEA. CDR3: CSAETGAPYEQYF. The CDR3 DNA reads TGCAGCGCCGAGACAGGGGCCCCCTACGAGCAGTACTTC.

This clonotype was observed many times. The V and J genes are TRBV28 and TRBJ2-7, with D possibly matching TRBD2 (5 bases). V was pared by 1 base and J by 2 bases, with 12 bases between. This CDR3 is built from 15 residues. Per germline, CDR1 MDHEN and CDR2 SYDVKM. The CDR3 reads CASSLSRTGAYEQYF. Written as DNA, the CDR3 is TGTGCCAGCAGTTTATCACGGACTGGAGCCTACGAGCAGTACTTC. The whole variable domain, filled in from reference TRBV28 and TRBJ2-7, reads DVKVTQSSRYLVKRTGEKVFLECVQDMDHENMFWYRQDPGLGLRLIYFSYDVKMKEKGDIPEGYSVSREKKERFSLILESASTNQTSMYLCASSLSRTGAYEQYFGPGTRLTVT.

This clonotype came up many times. The chain couples TRBV10-3 to TRBJ2-7, with 10 bases that match TRBD1. CDR1 is ENHRY and CDR2 is SYGVKD in the germline V gene. The V segment lost 2 bases and the J segment 4 bases; nucleotides outside the gene matches: 5. The CDR3 loop spans 15 amino acids. The CDR3 coding sequence is TGTGCCATCAGTGAGCCGGGACAGGGGCGATACGAGCAGTACTTC. Translation gives CAISEPGQGRYEQYF.

This clonotype was counted at least ten times. The chain couples TRBV20-1 to TRBJ2-7, with 7 bases identical to TRBD1. Germline CDR1 is DFQATT and CDR2 is SNEGSKA (reference sequence). The junction had 8 bases not matched to a gene; V was cut back by 4 bases and J by 2 bases. The CDR3 has 14 residues. Written as DNA, the CDR3 is TGCAGTGCTAACGATGGGCAGGGGGCCTACGAGCAGTACTTC. It codes for CSANDGQGAYEQYF.

This chain uses TRBV7-9 with TRBJ2-1; D not certain. The germline V and J ends were trimmed by 4 bases and 8 bases, with 18 bases remaining between them. CDR1 and CDR2 (germline): SEHNR, FQNEAQ (reference sequence). This CDR3 region has 15 residues. CDR3 bases: TGTGCCAGCAGCTCTTCTAGTGAACGAAGGGATGAGCAGTTCTTC. Its translation is CASSSSSERRDEQFF.

This clonotype showed up many times. This chain joins TRBV7-9 and TRBJ2-7; 7 nucleotides align to TRBD1. J gave up 2 bases and V 4 bases, and 8 bases lay outside the gene matches. CDR1 SEHNR and CDR2 FQNEAQ come from the germline V gene (reference sequence). This CDR3 is 15 amino acids long. The CDR3 sequence: CASSSRDSSTYEQYF. In DNA form, the CDR3 reads TGTGCCAGCAGCTCCAGGGACAGCTCGACCTACGAGCAGTACTTC. Variable domain in full (rest from reference TRBV7-9 and TRBJ2-7): DTGVSQNPRHKITKRGQNVTFRCDPISEHNRLYWYRQTLGQGPEFLTYFQNEAQLEKSRLLSDRFSAERPKGSFSTLEIQRTEQGDSAMYLCASSSRDSSTYEQYFGPGTRLTVT.

This clonotype was seen only a few times. The rearrangement links TRBV9 to TRBJ1-1; 8 bases align to TRBD1. CDR1 and CDR2 from the germline V gene are SGDLS and YYNGEE. The V segment lost 3 bases and the J segment 4 bases; nucleotides outside the gene matches: 5. This CDR3 region has 14 residues. CDR3 protein: CASSATGGFTEAFF. The CDR3 DNA reads TGTGCCAGCAGCGCAACAGGGGGGTTCACTGAAGCTTTCTTT.